This is a list of T cell receptor beta chains from one sample in a study of T cell repertoires in cytomegalovirus infection. One entry per CDR3 protein results from TCRdb running MiXCR on the reads. This table holds approximately 1,000,000 distinct CDR3 sequences, approximately 31% found once. Antigen specificity for these receptors is unknown. The sequences come from cultured CD8+ T cells from PBMCs, collected from culture after CMV antigen stimulation. These receptors originate from a human donor in good health (CMV status not recorded). Some clones in this sample may be carry-over from other donors' samples. CDR3s include the opening cysteine and the closing phenylalanine or tryptophan. Each record gives: J gene, clone size, V gene, D gene, CDR3 protein, CDR3 DNA. D genes are given only for firm matches. Clone size appears in some rows only: once, few, many, or a class for an expanded clone.

J: TRBJ2-1; size: NA; V: TRBV9; D: NA; CDR3: CASSPRDHYNEQFF; DNA: TGTGCCAGCAGCCCGAGGGACCACTACAATGAGCAGTTCTTC
J: TRBJ2-5; size: few; V: TRBV6-2/TRBV6-3; D: NA; CDR3: CASSYGGPPRETQYF; DNA: TGTGCCAGCAGTTACGGGGGACCGCCTCGGGAGACCCAGTACTTC
J: TRBJ2-2; size: NA; V: TRBV5-1; D: NA; CDR3: CASSLGGWTNTGELFF; DNA: TGCGCCAGCAGCTTAGGGGGTTGGACGAACACCGGGGAGCTGTTTTTT
J: TRBJ1-5; size: many; V: TRBV6-6; D: TRBD1; CDR3: CASSYQGGNQPQHF; DNA: TGTGCCAGCAGTTATCAGGGGGGCAATCAGCCCCAGCATTTT
J: TRBJ2-4; size: NA; V: TRBV2; D: TRBD1; CDR3: CAKGQSSLAKNIQYF; DNA: TGTGCCAAGGGACAGAGCAGCCTAGCCAAAAACATTCAGTACTTC
J: TRBJ2-2; size: NA; V: TRBV15; D: TRBD2; CDR3: CATSRVTGLAGTNTGELFF; DNA: TGTGCCACCAGCAGAGTCACGGGACTAGCGGGGACGAACACCGGGGAGCTGTTTTTT
J: TRBJ2-2; size: NA; V: TRBV7-4; D: TRBD1; CDR3: CASSGGTGGHTGELFF; DNA: TGTGCCAGCAGCGGCGGGACAGGGGGCCACACCGGGGAGCTGTTTTTT
J: TRBJ2-1; size: many; V: TRBV7-6; D: TRBD2; CDR3: CASSLPGTSGAFSSYNEQFF; DNA: TGTGCCAGCAGCTTGCCCGGGACTAGCGGGGCCTTTAGCTCCTACAATGAGCAGTTCTTC
J: TRBJ2-1; size: many; V: TRBV7-6; D: NA; CDR3: CASSLGNDEQFF; DNA: TGTGCCAGCAGCTTGGGCAACGATGAGCAGTTCTTC
J: TRBJ2-1; size: many; V: TRBV7-8; D: NA; CDR3: CASSLFGTIYNEQFF; DNA: TGTGCCAGCAGCTTATTCGGGACGATCTACAATGAGCAGTTCTTC
J: TRBJ2-1; size: NA; V: TRBV7-6; D: TRBD1; CDR3: CASSVTGGFNNEQFF; DNA: TGTGCCAGCAGCGTAACAGGGGGTTTCAATAATGAGCAGTTCTTC
J: TRBJ2-1; size: many; V: TRBV7-6; D: NA; CDR3: CASSLDRNRYNEQFF; DNA: TGTGCCAGCAGCTTAGACAGAAACAGGTACAATGAGCAGTTCTTC
J: TRBJ1-5; size: NA; V: TRBV6-2/TRBV6-3; D: TRBD1; CDR3: CASSYNRDSPYSNQPQHF; DNA: TGTGCCAGCAGTTACAACCGGGACAGTCCCTATAGCAATCAGCCCCAGCATTTT
J: TRBJ1-2; size: NA; V: TRBV25-1; D: NA; CDR3: CASSESVGREKSYGYTF; DNA: TGTGCCAGCAGTGAATCGGTCGGACGGGAAAAGAGCTATGGCTACACCTTC
J: TRBJ1-1; size: few; V: TRBV4-1; D: NA; CDR3: CASKRGRDTEAFF; DNA: TGCGCCAGCAAGAGGGGCAGGGACACTGAAGCTTTCTTT
J: TRBJ2-1; size: NA; V: TRBV12-3/TRBV12-4; D: NA; CDR3: CASSHMGPRLYNEQFF; DNA: TGTGCCAGCAGCCACATGGGGCCCAGACTATACAATGAGCAGTTCTTC
J: TRBJ2-3; size: NA; V: TRBV19; D: NA; CDR3: CASSTRQTSTDTQYF; DNA: TGTGCCAGTAGTACTCGACAGACTAGCACAGATACGCAGTATTTT
J: TRBJ1-6; size: NA; V: TRBV5-4; D: TRBD1; CDR3: CASSPDRSYNSPLHF; DNA: TGTGCCAGCAGCCCGGACAGGTCCTATAATTCACCCCTCCACTTT
J: TRBJ2-5; size: NA; V: TRBV12-3/TRBV12-4; D: TRBD1; CDR3: CASSHGQGAETQYF; DNA: TGTGCCAGCAGCCATGGACAGGGGGCTGAGACCCAGTACTTC
J: TRBJ2-1; size: NA; V: TRBV6-6; D: TRBD2; CDR3: CASSYRPSETSGGKGEQFF; DNA: TGTGCCAGCAGTTACCGGCCCTCGGAGACTAGCGGGGGTAAGGGTGAGCAGTTCTTC
J: TRBJ1-3; size: NA; V: TRBV11-2; D: NA; CDR3: CASSLSRSSGNTIYF; DNA: TGTGCCAGCAGCTTATCTCGTAGCTCTGGAAACACCATATATTTT
J: TRBJ1-1; size: many; V: TRBV19; D: TRBD1; CDR3: CASSRDRGTEAFF; DNA: TGTGCCAGCAGCCGGGACAGGGGCACTGAAGCTTTCTTT
J: TRBJ2-4; size: many; V: TRBV4-1; D: TRBD1; CDR3: CASSHFDRENIQYF; DNA: TGCGCCAGCAGCCATTTCGACAGGGAAAACATTCAGTACTTC
J: TRBJ1-2; size: many; V: TRBV7-9; D: NA; CDR3: CAGTLLAVGGYTF; DNA: TGTGCCGGGACCCTGCTCGCAGTGGGGGGCTACACCTTC
J: TRBJ2-2; size: few; V: TRBV5-1; D: NA; CDR3: CASSLDGRTNPGELFF; DNA: TGCGCCAGCAGCTTGGATGGACGAACAAACCCCGGGGAGCTGTTTTTT
J: TRBJ2-1; size: many; V: TRBV7-6; D: TRBD1; CDR3: CASSLGTGVYNEQFF; DNA: TGTGCCAGCAGCTTGGGGACAGGGGTCTACAATGAGCAGTTCTTC
J: TRBJ1-5; size: few; V: TRBV12-3/TRBV12-4; D: NA; CDR3: CASSDSYSNQPQHF; DNA: TGTGCCAGCAGTGACAGTTATAGCAATCAGCCCCAGCATTTT
J: TRBJ2-7; size: NA; V: TRBV19; D: TRBD2; CDR3: CASSVEWGAGGSSYEQYF; DNA: TGTGCCAGTAGTGTCGAATGGGGAGCGGGGGGTAGCTCCTACGAGCAGTACTTC
J: TRBJ2-5; size: NA; V: TRBV5-1; D: TRBD1; CDR3: CASSNRGGETQYF; DNA: TGCGCCAGCAGCAACAGGGGTGGAGAGACCCAGTACTTC
J: TRBJ2-2; size: NA; V: TRBV12-3/TRBV12-4; D: TRBD2; CDR3: CASTSGGAFANTGELFF; DNA: TGTGCCAGCACCTCCGGGGGGGCCTTCGCGAACACCGGGGAGCTGTTTTTT
J: TRBJ1-1; size: few; V: TRBV7-9; D: TRBD1; CDR3: CASSSGQAISEAFF; DNA: TGTGCCAGCAGCTCGGGACAGGCCATCTCTGAAGCTTTCTTT
J: TRBJ1-4; size: NA; V: TRBV4-3; D: NA; CDR3: CASSQLGSSGGEKLFF; DNA: TGCGCCAGCAGCCAATTAGGGTCTTCGGGCGGGGAAAAACTGTTTTTT